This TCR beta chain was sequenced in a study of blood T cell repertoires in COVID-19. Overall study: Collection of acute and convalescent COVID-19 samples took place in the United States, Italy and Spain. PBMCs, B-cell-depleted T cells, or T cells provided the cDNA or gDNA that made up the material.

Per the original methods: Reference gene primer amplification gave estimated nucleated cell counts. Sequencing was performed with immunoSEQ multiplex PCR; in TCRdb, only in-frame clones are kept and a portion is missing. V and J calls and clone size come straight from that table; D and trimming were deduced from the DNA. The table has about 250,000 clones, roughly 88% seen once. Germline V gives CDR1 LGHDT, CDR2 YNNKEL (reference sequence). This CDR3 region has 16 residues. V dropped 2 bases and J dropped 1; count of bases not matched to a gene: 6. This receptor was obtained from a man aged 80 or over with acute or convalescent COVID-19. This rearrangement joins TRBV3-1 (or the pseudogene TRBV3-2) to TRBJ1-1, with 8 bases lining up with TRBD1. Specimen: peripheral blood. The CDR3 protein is CASSQRPGQGNTEAFF. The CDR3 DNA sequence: TGTGCCAGCAGCCAACGTCCTGGACAGGGGAACACTGAAGCTTTCTTT.